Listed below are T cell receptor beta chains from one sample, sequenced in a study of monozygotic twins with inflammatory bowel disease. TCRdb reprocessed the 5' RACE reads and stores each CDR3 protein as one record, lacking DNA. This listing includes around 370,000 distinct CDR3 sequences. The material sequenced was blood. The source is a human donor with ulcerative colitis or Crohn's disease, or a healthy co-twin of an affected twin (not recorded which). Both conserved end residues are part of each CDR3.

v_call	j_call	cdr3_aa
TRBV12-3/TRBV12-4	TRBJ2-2	CATYRDSSGELFF
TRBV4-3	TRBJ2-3	CASSQGDTDTQYF
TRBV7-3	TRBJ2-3	CASSLGLAGALGNTQYF
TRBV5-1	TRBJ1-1	CASSGQGRDTEAFF
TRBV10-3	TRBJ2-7	CAISSPGQGTYEQYF
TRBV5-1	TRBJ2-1	CASSLRNAGGFYNEQFF
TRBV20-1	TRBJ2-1	CSAHHLERGPSYNEQFF
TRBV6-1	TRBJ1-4	CASSPGTLKASTNEKLFF
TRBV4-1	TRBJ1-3	CASSQVRKSGNTVYF
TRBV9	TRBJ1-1	CASSVDGRAPTMNTEAFF
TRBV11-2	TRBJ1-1	CASSFDRVATEAFF
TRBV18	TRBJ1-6	CASSPLGQKNSPLHF
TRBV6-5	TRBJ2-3	CASSWGLSPSTDTQYF
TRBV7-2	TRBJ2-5	CASSLALAGGIETQYF
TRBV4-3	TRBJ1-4	CASSPLSRQANEKLFF
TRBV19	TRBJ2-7	CASSYRGLNEQYF
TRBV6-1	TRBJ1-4	CASSRGQGYSEKLFF
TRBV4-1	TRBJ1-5	CASSPIGTAVYQPQHF
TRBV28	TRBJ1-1	CASRLQGGDTEAFF
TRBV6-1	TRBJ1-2	CASSEGVFYGYTF
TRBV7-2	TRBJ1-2	CASSLASGFDYGYTF
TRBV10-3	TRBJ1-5	CAISRGSNQPQHF
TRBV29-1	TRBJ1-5	CSVPGTTPNQPQHF
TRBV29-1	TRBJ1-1	CASGQNMNTEAFF
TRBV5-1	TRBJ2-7	CASSLVPGAYEQYF
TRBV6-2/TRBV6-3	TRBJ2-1	CASSLTGGLDEQFF
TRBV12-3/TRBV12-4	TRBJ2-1	CASRRQGHNEQFF